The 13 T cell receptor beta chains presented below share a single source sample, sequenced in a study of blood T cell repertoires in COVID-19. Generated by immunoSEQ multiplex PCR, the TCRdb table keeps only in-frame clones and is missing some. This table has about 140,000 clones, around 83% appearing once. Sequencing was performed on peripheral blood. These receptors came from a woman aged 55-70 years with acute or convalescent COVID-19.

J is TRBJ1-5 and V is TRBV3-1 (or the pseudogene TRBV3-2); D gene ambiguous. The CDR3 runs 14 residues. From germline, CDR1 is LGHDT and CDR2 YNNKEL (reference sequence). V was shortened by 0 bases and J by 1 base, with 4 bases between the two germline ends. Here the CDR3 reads CASSQEHSNQPQHF. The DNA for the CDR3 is TGTGCCAGCAGCCAAGAACACAGCAATCAGCCCCAGCATTTT.

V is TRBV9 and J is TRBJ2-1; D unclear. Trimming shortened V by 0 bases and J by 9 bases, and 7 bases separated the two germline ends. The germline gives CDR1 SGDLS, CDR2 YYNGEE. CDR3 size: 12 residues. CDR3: CASSVATGEQFF. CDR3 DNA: TGTGCCAGCAGCGTAGCTACCGGTGAGCAGTTCTTC.

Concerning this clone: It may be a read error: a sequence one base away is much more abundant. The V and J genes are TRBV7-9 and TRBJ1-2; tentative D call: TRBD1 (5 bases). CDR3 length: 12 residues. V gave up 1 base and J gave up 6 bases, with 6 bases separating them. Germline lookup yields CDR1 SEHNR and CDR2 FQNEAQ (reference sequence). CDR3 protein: CASSLGGDGYTF. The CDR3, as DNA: TGTGCCAGCAGCTTAGGGGGGGATGGCTACACCTTC.

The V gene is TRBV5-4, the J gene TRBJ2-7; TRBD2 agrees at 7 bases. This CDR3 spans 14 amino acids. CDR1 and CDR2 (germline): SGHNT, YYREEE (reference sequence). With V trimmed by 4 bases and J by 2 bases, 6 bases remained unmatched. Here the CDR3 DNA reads TGTGCCAGCAGCAACCGGGACTATACCTACGAGCAGTACTTC. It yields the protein CASSNRDYTYEQYF.

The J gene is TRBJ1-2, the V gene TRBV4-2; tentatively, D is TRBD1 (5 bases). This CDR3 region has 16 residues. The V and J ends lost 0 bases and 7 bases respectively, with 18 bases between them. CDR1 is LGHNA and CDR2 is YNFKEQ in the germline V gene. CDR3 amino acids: CASSQDSFLGGAGYTF. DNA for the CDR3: TGTGCCAGCAGCCAAGATTCATTTCTGGGAGGGGCTGGCTACACCTTC.

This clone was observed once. CDR3 sequence (DNA): TGTGCCAGCAGACAGGGGGACGAGACCCAGTACTTC. As protein: CASRQGDETQYF. The rearrangement uses TRBV6-5 and TRBJ2-5; TRBD1 aligns across 8 bases. From germline, CDR1 is MNHEY and CDR2 SVGAGI. The CDR3 is made up of 12 amino acids. J was trimmed by 5 bases and V by 6 bases; bases with no gene match: 2.

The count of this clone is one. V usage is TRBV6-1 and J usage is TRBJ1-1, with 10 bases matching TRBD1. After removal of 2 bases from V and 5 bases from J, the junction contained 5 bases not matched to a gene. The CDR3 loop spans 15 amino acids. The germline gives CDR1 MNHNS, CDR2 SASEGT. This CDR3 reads CASSEFPDRGTEAFF. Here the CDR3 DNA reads TGTGCCAGCAGTGAATTCCCGGACAGGGGGACTGAAGCTTTCTTT.

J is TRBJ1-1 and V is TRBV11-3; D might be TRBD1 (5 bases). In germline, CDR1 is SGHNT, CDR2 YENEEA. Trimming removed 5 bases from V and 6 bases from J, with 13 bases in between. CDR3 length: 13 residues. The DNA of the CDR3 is TGTGCCAGCAGCCTCGAGTGGGGGGCTGAAGCTTTCTTT. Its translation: CASSLEWGAEAFF.

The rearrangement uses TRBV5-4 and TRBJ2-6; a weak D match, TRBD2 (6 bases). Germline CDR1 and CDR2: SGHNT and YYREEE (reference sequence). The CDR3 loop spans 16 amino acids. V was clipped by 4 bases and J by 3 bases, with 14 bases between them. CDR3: CASSPPGVRGANVLTF. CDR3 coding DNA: TGTGCCAGCAGCCCGCCGGGAGTGCGTGGGGCCAACGTCCTGACTTTC.

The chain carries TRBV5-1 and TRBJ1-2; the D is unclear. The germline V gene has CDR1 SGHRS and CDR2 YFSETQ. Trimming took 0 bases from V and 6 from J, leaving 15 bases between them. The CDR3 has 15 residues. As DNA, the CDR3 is TGCGCCAGCAGCTTGGGCCTGACCCGGGTGGATGGCTACACCTTC. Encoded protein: CASSLGLTRVDGYTF.

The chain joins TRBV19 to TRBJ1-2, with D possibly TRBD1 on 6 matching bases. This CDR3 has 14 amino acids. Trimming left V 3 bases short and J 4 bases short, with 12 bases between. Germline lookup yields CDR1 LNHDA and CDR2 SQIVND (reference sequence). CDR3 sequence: CASSIGRGSYGYTF. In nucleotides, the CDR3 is TGTGCCAGTAGTATCGGCAGGGGCAGCTATGGCTACACCTTC.

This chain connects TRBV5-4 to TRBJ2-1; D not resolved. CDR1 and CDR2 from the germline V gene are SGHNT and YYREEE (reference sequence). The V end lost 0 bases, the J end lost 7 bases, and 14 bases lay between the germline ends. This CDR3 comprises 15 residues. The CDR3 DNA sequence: TGTGCCAGCAGCTTGGTCCGGTCCCGAAGTAATGAGCAGTTCTTC. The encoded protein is CASSLVRSRSNEQFF.

CDR3 protein: CASRAGGYTQYF. The DNA of the CDR3 is TGTGCCAGCAGGGCAGGGGGCTATACGCAGTATTTT. This sequence joins TRBV12-3 or TRBV12-4 and TRBJ2-3, with 8 bases that match TRBD1. The CDR3 contains 12 residues. Trimming cost V 6 bases and J 7 bases; bases outside gene matches: 3.